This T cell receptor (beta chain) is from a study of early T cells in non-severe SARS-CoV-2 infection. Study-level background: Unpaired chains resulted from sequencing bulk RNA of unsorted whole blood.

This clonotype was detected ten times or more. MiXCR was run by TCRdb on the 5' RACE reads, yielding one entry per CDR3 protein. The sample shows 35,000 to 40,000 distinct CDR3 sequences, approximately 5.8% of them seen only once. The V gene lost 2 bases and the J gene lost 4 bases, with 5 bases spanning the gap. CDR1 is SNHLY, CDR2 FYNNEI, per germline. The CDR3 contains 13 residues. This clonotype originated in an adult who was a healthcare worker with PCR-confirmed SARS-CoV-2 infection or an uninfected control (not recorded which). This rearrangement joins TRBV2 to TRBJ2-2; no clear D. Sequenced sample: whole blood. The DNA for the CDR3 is TGTGCCAGCAGTGAAAGTTTCACCGGGGAGCTGTTTTTT. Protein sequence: CASSESFTGELFF. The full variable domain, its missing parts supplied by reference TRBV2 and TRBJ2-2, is EPEVTQTPSHQVTQMGQEVILRCVPISNHLYFYWYRQILGQKVEFLVSFYNNEISEKSEIFDDQFSVERPDGSNFTLKIRSTKLEDSAMYFCASSESFTGELFFGEGSRLTVL.